Listed here are 8 T cell receptor beta chains from one sample, sequenced in a study of cytomegalovirus exposure and HLA in healthy donors. The primer mix had 60 Vbeta and 13 Jbeta primers. Libraries were prepared by immunoSEQ multiplex PCR; TCRdb keeps only in-frame clonotypes and omits some of them. The table has around 130,000 clones, 77% seen once; the top ten hold about 6%. Specimen: PBMCs. Source of these receptors: a man between 18 and 35 years old in good health and CMV-seropositive.

The V call is TRBV15, the J call TRBJ1-2; D is unclear. CDR1 is LNHNV, CDR2 YYDKDF, per germline (reference sequence). The CDR3 spans 17 residues. V gave up 0 bases and J gave up 5 bases, with 19 bases separating them. The DNA of the CDR3 is TGTGCCACCAGCAGAGACAGGAGGACCTCCGCCGGTTATGGCTACACCTTC. Encoded protein: CATSRDRRTSAGYGYTF.

This chain uses TRBV27 with TRBJ2-1, with 10 bases fitting TRBD2. The V segment lost 4 bases and the J segment 6 bases; nucleotides outside the gene matches: 12. The CDR3 spans 17 residues. Germline CDR1 is MNHEY and CDR2 is SMNVEV (reference sequence). The CDR3 is CASSSGALAGVFNEQFF. The CDR3 coding sequence is TGTGCCAGCAGTTCGGGGGCTCTAGCGGGGGTGTTCAATGAGCAGTTCTTC.

The gene calls are TRBV11-2 and TRBJ1-4; D may be TRBD1 (5 bases). V was shortened by 6 bases and J by 8 bases, with 16 bases between the two germline ends. Germline V gives CDR1 SGHAT, CDR2 FQNNGV. The CDR3 totals 14 residues. As DNA, the CDR3 is TGTGCCAGCAGTACGGTGGGGCTCGAGGAAAAACTGTTTTTT. It specifies CASSTVGLEEKLFF.

The chain couples TRBV6-6 to TRBJ1-1; D ambiguous. This CDR3 has 13 residues. Germline V gene data show CDR1 as MNHNY and CDR2 as SVGAGI (reference sequence). Trimming shortened V by 5 bases and J by 2 bases, and 9 bases separated the two germline ends. This CDR3 is CASSRQENTEAFF. The CDR3 nucleotides are TGTGCCAGCAGTCGACAAGAAAACACTGAAGCTTTCTTT.

The genes are TRBV19 and TRBJ2-2, with a possible D match to TRBD2 (6 bases). The CDR3 is 16 residues long. Germline V gives CDR1 LNHDA, CDR2 SQIVND (reference sequence). Trimming removed 7 bases from V and 0 bases from J, with 15 bases in between. The CDR3 loop reads CASIGGAATNTGELFF. Written as DNA, the CDR3 is TGTGCCAGTATAGGAGGGGCGGCCACGAACACCGGGGAGCTGTTTTTT.

The chain employs TRBV29-1 and TRBJ2-7; a possible D gene is TRBD2 (7 bases). The CDR3 loop spans 14 amino acids. V was pared by 6 bases and J by 6 bases, with 21 bases between. Germline V gene data show CDR1 as SQVTM and CDR2 as ANQGSEA. The DNA of the CDR3 is TGCAGCGTACCCCTTGCGGGGGCCCGGGCCGAGCAGTACTTC. Its translation is CSVPLAGARAEQYF.

This chain links TRBV19 with TRBJ2-2; tentative D call: TRBD1 (5 bases). The ends were cut back, 3 bases at V and 3 bases at J, with 11 bases in the middle. Germline V gene sequence: CDR1 LNHDA, CDR2 SQIVND (reference sequence). CDR3 length equals 15 residues. In nucleotides, the CDR3 is TGTGCCAGTAGTATGAAGACAGTATACACCGGGGAGCTGTTTTTT. This translates into CASSMKTVYTGELFF.

The chain employs TRBV28 and TRBJ2-2; the D gene is possibly TRBD1 (6 bases). Germline CDR1 reads MDHEN; CDR2 reads SYDVKM. The CDR3 runs to 15 residues. The V end was cut by 5 bases, the J end by 3 bases, with 13 bases between. The CDR3 coding sequence is TGTGCCAGCAGTCCGGCCGAGGGGGACACCGGGGAGCTGTTTTTT. This translates into CASSPAEGDTGELFF.